The clone carrying this T cell receptor (beta chain) was picked up a small number of times. Antigen unknown. The data derive from a study of CD8 T cells in ankylosing spondylitis. Study-wide results and caveats: Some of the motif variants had earlier been found in reactive arthritis patients' fluid and blood. Matched ankylosing spondylitis synovial fluid reportedly contained a significantly enriched population of disease-linked clones. Characteristic of ankylosing spondylitis blood, it appeared, was a TCR beta motif comprising roughly 8 highly homologous variants.

A quantitative 5'-RACE method, one with molecular barcodes, was used to make TCR beta libraries. One entry per CDR3 protein results from TCRdb running MiXCR on the 5' RACE reads. This table has a few hundred thousand distinct CDR3 sequences, about 11% appearing once. V was clipped by 4 bases and J by 4 bases; unmatched bases: 12. Germline V gene sequence: CDR1 SGHKS, CDR2 YYEKEE (reference sequence). The CDR3 has 17 amino acids. This chain uses TRBV5-5 with TRBJ2-2, with TRBD1 identical over 8 bases. This TCR was recovered from a male donor with ankylosing spondylitis or in good health (not recorded which). Sequencing was done on a sample of blood, either unsorted or a sorted T cell fraction (not recorded which). The CDR3 DNA reads as TGTGCCAGCAGCACAAGTCCAGGGGGCGGTGGCACCGGGGAGCTGTTTTTT. It translates to CASSTSPGGGGTGELFF.